The 9 T cell receptor beta chains reported below all come from one sample, sequenced in a study of blood T cell repertoires in COVID-19. The method was immunoSEQ multiplex PCR; TCRdb's version includes in-frame clones alone and lacks a portion of them. The sample has around 220,000 clones; 84% are singletons. Specimen: peripheral blood. Every receptor here comes from a woman over 75 with COVID-19, enrolled during active disease.

V and J are TRBV27 and TRBJ1-4, with TRBD1 identical over 11 bases. Trimming cost V 8 bases and J 5 bases; bases outside gene matches: 7. Germline CDR1 is MNHEY and CDR2 is SMNVEV (reference sequence). The CDR3 contains 15 residues. The CDR3 coding sequence is TGTGCCAGCGGGGACAGGGGGGCGATAAATGAAAAACTGTTTTTT. Amino acids: CASGDRGAINEKLFF.

The rearrangement links TRBV15 to TRBJ1-1; 8 positions match TRBD1. The CDR3 covers 13 residues. Germline trimming cut 3 bases from V and 11 bases from J; bases unmatched to any gene: 8. CDR1 is LNHNV and CDR2 is YYDKDF in the germline V gene (reference sequence). The CDR3 loop reads CATSRGDRLSAFF. CDR3 DNA: TGTGCCACCAGCAGGGGGGACAGGTTATCCGCTTTCTTT.

The rearrangement joins TRBV18 to TRBJ1-3, with D possibly matching TRBD1 (6 bases). Trimming removed 3 bases at V and 2 bases at J, with 17 bases between. Germline V gene sequence: CDR1 KGHSH, CDR2 LQKENI. The CDR3 loop spans 17 amino acids. This chain's CDR3 is CASSPRQAEVAGNTIYF. In DNA, the CDR3 is TGTGCCAGCTCACCCCGACAGGCGGAAGTCGCTGGAAACACCATATATTTT.

This sequence joins TRBV9 and TRBJ1-4; tentative D call: TRBD1 (6 bases). V gave up 3 bases and J gave up 8 bases, with 11 bases separating them. The CDR3 loop spans 13 amino acids. Germline CDR1 is SGDLS and CDR2 is YYNGEE. This chain's CDR3 is CASSARGGEKLFF. CDR3 coding DNA: TGTGCCAGCAGCGCCAGGGGTGGCGAAAAACTGTTTTTT. Full variable domain (outside the CDR3, taken from reference TRBV9 and TRBJ1-4): DSGVTQTPKHLITATGQRVTLRCSPRSGDLSVYWYQQSLDQGLQFLIQYYNGEERAKGNILERFSAQQFPDLHSELNLSSLELGDSALYFCASSARGGEKLFFGSGTQLSVL.

This clone has a single count. The rearrangement links TRBV18 to TRBJ1-1; 9 bases are a match to TRBD1. Germline V gene lookup returns CDR1 KGHSH and CDR2 LQKENI. V trimming: 3 bases; J trimming: 5 bases; junction bases outside the gene matches: 7. The CDR3 contains 15 residues. The CDR3 is CASSPQGQGGTEAFF. CDR3 coding DNA: TGTGCCAGCTCACCTCAGGGACAGGGAGGGACTGAAGCTTTCTTT.

J is TRBJ1-2 and V is TRBV27; 8 nucleotides match TRBD1. V shed 5 bases and J 8 bases; nucleotides not matched to a gene: 13. This CDR3 contains 15 residues. Germline V gives CDR1 MNHEY, CDR2 SMNVEV (reference sequence). The CDR3 loop reads CASSRNGGQVSGYTF. In nucleotides, the CDR3 is TGTGCCAGCAGTCGAAACGGGGGACAGGTTTCCGGCTACACCTTC.

The chain carries TRBV5-1 and TRBJ1-5; D possibly corresponds to TRBD1 (6 bases). V gave up 3 bases and J gave up 5 bases, with 15 bases separating them. The CDR3 loop spans 15 amino acids. Germline V gives CDR1 SGHRS, CDR2 YFSETQ. CDR3 DNA: TGCGCCAGCAGCTCTCAGGGGTTGTTCGATCAGCCCCAGCATTTT. It codes for CASSSQGLFDQPQHF.

The chain couples TRBV7-3 to TRBJ2-3; 7 positions match TRBD2. V gave up 5 bases and J gave up 4 bases; unmatched junction bases: 6. The CDR3 contains 14 residues. The germline V gene has CDR1 SGHTA and CDR2 FQGTGA. The CDR3 DNA reads TGTGCCAGCAGCCTCATGGGGGGGTCAGATACGCAGTATTTT. This codes for CASSLMGGSDTQYF. Filled out from reference TRBV7-3 and TRBJ2-3, the complete variable domain reads GAGVSQTPSNKVTEKGKYVELRCDPISGHTALYWYRQSLGQGPEFLIYFQGTGAADDSGLPNDRFFAVRPEGSVSTLKIQRTERGDSAVYLCASSLMGGSDTQYFGPGTRLTVL.

V and J are TRBV19 and TRBJ1-6; D is ambiguous. The V end lost 9 bases, the J end lost 11 bases, and 8 bases lay between the germline ends. The CDR3 is 10 residues long. Germline CDR1 reads LNHDA; CDR2 reads SQIVND (reference sequence). CDR3 sequence: CASLRAPLHF. Written as DNA, the CDR3 is TGTGCCAGCCTCCGAGCACCCCTCCACTTT.